This T cell receptor beta chain was identified in a study of sequential checkpoint blockade in melanoma. Study context: Randomization was 1:1 between first-line nivolumab→ipilimumab and ipilimumab→nivolumab.

Treatment noted: randomized to nivolumab then ipilimumab (arm A) or the reverse (arm B). Sorted cells were live CD3+CD8+, lacking CD19 and CD56, from PBMCs. Generated by immunoSEQ multiplex PCR, the TCRdb table keeps only in-frame clones and is missing some. The sample contains about 19,000 clones, over 60% of which appear only once. The V gene lost 0 bases and the J gene lost 0 bases, with 11 bases spanning the gap. From germline, CDR1 is MNHNY and CDR2 SVGAGI (reference sequence). CDR3 length: 16 amino acids. This receptor was taken from a human donor with melanoma. V is TRBV6-6 and J is TRBJ1-1; D is uncertain. The input for sequencing was CD8+ T cells sorted from blood (inferred from file names), taken from a patient given nivolumab and ipilimumab in sequence. CDR3 amino acids: CASSYSGGTMNTEAFF. As DNA, the CDR3 is TGTGCCAGCAGTTACTCCGGAGGAACCATGAACACTGAAGCTTTCTTT.